The next 22 T cell receptor beta chains were all read from a single sample in a study of cytomegalovirus exposure and HLA in healthy donors. PCR amplification relied on 60 Vbeta primers (plus 13 Jbeta primers). Method: immunoSEQ multiplex PCR; TCRdb's copy keeps in-frame clones and lacks some. This table has over 150,000 clones, 77% appearing once. Sequenced sample: PBMCs. The receptor source for this set is a woman aged 25 to 39 in good health and CMV-seropositive.

This rearrangement joins TRBV4-1 to TRBJ1-1; possible D gene TRBD1, 6 bases. Trimming removed 4 bases at V and 4 bases at J, with 10 bases between. CDR1 and CDR2 from the germline V gene are MGHRA and YSYEKL. The CDR3 covers 13 residues. This chain's CDR3 is CASSPGHTTEAFF. The CDR3 DNA follows: TGCGCCAGCAGCCCGGGACATACCACTGAAGCTTTCTTT.

The V gene is TRBV5-1, the J gene TRBJ2-1; D call uncertain. The CDR3 has 14 amino acids. CDR1 is SGHRS, CDR2 YFSETQ, per germline. Trimming pared 3 bases from V and 6 bases from J, leaving 13 bases between. The chain's CDR3 is CASSSSDSSNEQFF. For the CDR3, the DNA is TGCGCCAGCAGCTCATCTGACTCATCCAATGAGCAGTTCTTC.

This clone was picked up a small number of times. The gene calls are TRBV25-1 and TRBJ1-1; 8 nucleotides match TRBD1. V was pared by 11 bases and J by 3 bases, with 11 bases of the junction left unmatched. Germline lookup yields CDR1 MGHDK and CDR2 SYGVNS. The CDR3 is 14 residues long. The CDR3 DNA reads TGTGCCGGTGAACAGGGGGAAGACGACACTGAAGCTTTCTTT. This encodes CAGEQGEDDTEAFF.

J is TRBJ2-7 and V is TRBV10-1, with D tentatively TRBD2 (5 bases). This CDR3 contains 15 residues. The germline CDR1 and CDR2 sequences are WNHNN and SYGVQD (reference sequence). The V gene lost 0 bases and the J gene lost 4 bases, with 13 bases spanning the gap. Written as DNA, the CDR3 is TGCGCCAGCAGTGAGTCGATGCTAGCAGCTTACGAGCAGTACTTC. It encodes CASSESMLAAYEQYF.

In DNA form, the CDR3 reads TGTGCCAGCAGTGGGGGACTAGCCGATATCTCCTACGAGCAGTACTTC. Translated: CASSGGLADISYEQYF. J is TRBJ2-5 and V is TRBV6-1, with 9 bases that match TRBD2. The end of the DNA aligns better with TRBJ2-7, so the J call may be wrong. The length of the CDR3 is 16 residues. Germline CDR1 MNHNS, CDR2 SASEGT.

This clone was found a few times. The chain has TRBV2 and TRBJ2-1, with 14 bases aligning to TRBD2. This CDR3 comprises 18 residues. The V and J ends lost 6 bases and 10 bases, in that order; junction bases with no gene match: 17. Per the germline V gene, CDR1 is SNHLY and CDR2 is FYNNEI. The CDR3 nucleotides are TGTGCCAGCAGAGGACTAGCGGGAGGACGTTGGGGCCCGGGAGAGCAGTTCTTC. This codes for CASRGLAGGRWGPGEQFF.

The sample holds a few counts of this clone. CDR3 region: CASSPTRGGGEAFF. The DNA for the CDR3 is TGTGCCAGCAGTCCCACCCGAGGGGGCGGCGAAGCTTTCTTT. This rearrangement joins TRBV28 to TRBJ1-1, with 7 bases matching TRBD1. The germline V gene has CDR1 MDHEN and CDR2 SYDVKM. V lost 5 bases, J lost 8 bases, and 11 bases stayed unmatched. The CDR3 sequence is 14 residues long.

The V call is TRBV27, the J call TRBJ2-1, with 7 bases lining up with TRBD1. This CDR3 is 14 amino acids long. Germline values: CDR1 MNHEY, CDR2 SMNVEV (reference sequence). Trimming cost V 5 bases and J 7 bases; bases outside gene matches: 8. Here the CDR3 reads CASSPRQGGNEQFF. CDR3 bases: TGTGCCAGCAGTCCGAGACAGGGTGGGAATGAGCAGTTCTTC.

This rearrangement joins TRBV27 to TRBJ1-2, with a possible D match to TRBD1 (5 bases). The CDR3 contains 12 residues. Trimming removed 5 bases at V and 8 bases at J, with 12 bases between. Germline V lookup: CDR1 MNHEY, CDR2 SMNVEV (reference sequence). As DNA, the CDR3 is TGTGCCAGCAGTGGGCAGGGTTGGGGCTACACCTTC. It specifies CASSGQGWGYTF.

The J gene is TRBJ2-5, the V gene TRBV19; 7 bases match TRBD1. Germline lookup yields CDR1 LNHDA and CDR2 SQIVND (reference sequence). The J segment lost 3 bases and the V segment lost 5 bases, leaving 12 bases of the junction unmatched. The CDR3 has 16 amino acids. The CDR3 region is CASSASPGQNKETQYF. The CDR3 region has the DNA TGTGCCAGTAGTGCTTCCCCGGGACAGAATAAAGAGACCCAGTACTTC.

The gene calls are TRBV10-3 and TRBJ2-7, with no clear D. V gave up 7 bases and J gave up 0 bases, with 10 bases separating them. Germline CDR1 is ENHRY and CDR2 is SYGVKD. The CDR3 extends over 13 amino acids. This chain's CDR3 is CAINRGVSYEQYF. The CDR3 bases are TGTGCCATCAATCGCGGTGTCTCCTACGAGCAGTACTTC.

In its sample, this clone was seen once. The chain couples TRBV27 to TRBJ2-3; 9 bases match TRBD2. Unmatched junction bases numbered 11, after V lost 8 bases and J lost 5 bases. Germline V gene sequence: CDR1 MNHEY, CDR2 SMNVEV (reference sequence). CDR3 length equals 15 residues. Here the CDR3 reads CASSLSGRVIDTQYF. CDR3 sequence (DNA): TGTGCCAGCTCTCTTAGCGGGAGAGTGATAGATACGCAGTATTTT.

The chain has TRBV10-3 and TRBJ1-3; 7 nucleotides align to TRBD1. The CDR3 covers 14 residues. Germline V lookup: CDR1 ENHRY, CDR2 SYGVKD. Germline trimming cut 4 bases from V and 4 bases from J; bases unmatched to any gene: 4. In nucleotides, the CDR3 is TGTGCCATCAGTGCGGCAGGGGGAGGAAACACCATATATTTT. Protein: CAISAAGGGNTIYF.

The V call is TRBV5-6, the J call TRBJ1-1; the D is unclear. Trimming took 2 bases from V and 11 from J, leaving 13 bases between them. Germline CDR1 is SGHDT and CDR2 is YYEEEE. This CDR3 is built from 12 residues. CDR3 nucleotides: TGTGCCAGCAGCTTTCTCGGGATGTCGGCTTTCTTT. Translated: CASSFLGMSAFF.

The chain couples TRBV5-1 to TRBJ2-7; the D gene is possibly TRBD1 (5 bases). The germline V and J ends were trimmed by 5 bases and 6 bases, with 15 bases remaining between them. The CDR3 is made up of 13 amino acids. The germline gives CDR1 SGHRS, CDR2 YFSETQ. The CDR3 sequence: CASSGREIGEQYF. The CDR3 region has the DNA TGCGCCAGCAGTGGCAGGGAAATTGGCGAGCAGTACTTC.

Here the CDR3 reads CASTFETQYF. The CDR3 coding sequence is TGTGCCAGCACTTTTGAGACCCAGTACTTC. The rearrangement joins TRBV2 to TRBJ2-5; no clear D gene. This CDR3 region has 10 residues. V was trimmed by 7 bases and J by 5 bases, leaving 5 bases between them. Germline lookup yields CDR1 SNHLY and CDR2 FYNNEI.

This clone was observed once. The genes are TRBV28 and TRBJ2-7; 7 bases agree with TRBD1. The CDR3 consists of 15 residues. Germline V gene lookup returns CDR1 MDHEN and CDR2 SYDVKM. V lost 3 bases, J lost 2 bases, and 7 bases stayed unmatched. CDR3 loop: CASSFVTGFPYEQYF. CDR3 DNA: TGTGCCAGCAGTTTTGTGACAGGGTTCCCCTACGAGCAGTACTTC. The variable domain in full, with the rest retrieved from reference TRBV28 and TRBJ2-7, is DVKVTQSSRYLVKRTGEKVFLECVQDMDHENMFWYRQDPGLGLRLIYFSYDVKMKEKGDIPEGYSVSREKKERFSLILESASTNQTSMYLCASSFVTGFPYEQYFGPGTRLTVT.

The chain is built from TRBV14 and TRBJ2-5, with 13 bases matching TRBD2. The germline gives CDR1 SGHDN, CDR2 FVKESK. J lost 4 bases, V lost 4 bases, and 3 bases had no gene match. The CDR3 loop spans 15 amino acids. CDR3 in DNA: TGTGCCAGCAGCCTTGGACTAGCGGGAGTAGAGACCCAGTACTTC. It codes for CASSLGLAGVETQYF.

The V gene is TRBV4-3, the J gene TRBJ2-2; 14 bases align to TRBD2. The germline V gene encodes CDR1 LGHNA and CDR2 YSLEER. Germline trimming cut 4 bases from V and 5 bases from J; bases unmatched to any gene: 15. The CDR3 length is 20 residues. CDR3 sequence: CASSRKGLAGVGGGTGELFF. CDR3 DNA: TGCGCCAGCAGCCGGAAGGGACTAGCGGGAGTCGGGGGCGGGACCGGGGAGCTGTTTTTT.

This chain connects TRBV9 to TRBJ2-2, with TRBD1 matching over 7 bases. The CDR3 loop spans 14 amino acids. Trimming at V came to 4 bases and at J to 4 bases, leaving 4 bases not matched to a gene. Germline assignment: CDR1 SGDLS and CDR2 YYNGEE. This CDR3 is CASSPRDSTGELFF. In nucleotides, the CDR3 is TGTGCCAGCAGCCCTCGGGACAGCACCGGGGAGCTGTTTTTT.

This chain uses TRBV4-2 with TRBJ2-1; 14 bases match TRBD2. Trimming cost V 7 bases and J 9 bases; bases outside gene matches: 5. The germline V gene encodes CDR1 LGHNA and CDR2 YNFKEQ. The CDR3 totals 14 residues. CDR3 coding DNA: TGTGCCAGCATGGGGACTAGCGGGAGCTTTGAGCAGTTCTTC. It codes for CASMGTSGSFEQFF.

This clone was found a few times. The rearrangement uses TRBV6-1 and TRBJ2-1, with D possibly being TRBD2 (6 bases). Deletions cut 0 bases from V and 10 bases from J, with 7 bases between. CDR1 and CDR2 from the germline V gene are MNHNS and SASEGT. The CDR3 loop spans 12 amino acids. The chain's CDR3 is CASSEAGREQFF. CDR3 nucleotides: TGTGCCAGCAGTGAAGCGGGGAGGGAGCAGTTCTTC.